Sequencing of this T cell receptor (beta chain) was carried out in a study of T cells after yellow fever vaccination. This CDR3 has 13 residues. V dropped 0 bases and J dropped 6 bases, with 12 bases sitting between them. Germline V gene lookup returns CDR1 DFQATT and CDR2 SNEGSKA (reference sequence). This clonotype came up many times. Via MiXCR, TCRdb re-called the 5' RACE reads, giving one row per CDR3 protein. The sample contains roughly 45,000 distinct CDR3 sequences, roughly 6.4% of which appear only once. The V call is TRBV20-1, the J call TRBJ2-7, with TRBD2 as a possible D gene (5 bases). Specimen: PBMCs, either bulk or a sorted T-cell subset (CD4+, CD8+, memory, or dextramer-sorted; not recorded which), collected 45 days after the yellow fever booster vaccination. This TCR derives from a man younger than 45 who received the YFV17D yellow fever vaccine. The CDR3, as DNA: TGCAGTGCTAGAGATCCCGGGAAAGGCGAGCAGTACTTC. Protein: CSARDPGKGEQYF.